This entry features one TCR beta chain sequence. Its target is unknown. The CDR3 runs 13 residues. V lost 2 bases, J lost 6 bases, and 9 bases lay in between. Germline loops: CDR1 SGDLS, CDR2 YYNGEE. This entry is derived from a study of long-term antiretroviral therapy in people with HIV. Samples were assayed with immunoSEQ v3.0 at survey level. Generated by immunoSEQ multiplex PCR, the TCRdb table keeps only in-frame clones and is missing some. The sample includes 17,000 or so clones, approximately 95% of them seen just once. Study conclusions and caveats: From about 2003 to 2017, blood was obtained, possibly while participants received older ART regimens. Subsequent to ART, diversity was augmented yet persisted below that of transplant donor controls. Within the repertoire, clones expanded before ART were dominant at all time points.

Everyone in the study who had HIV was treated in the United States. The rearrangement joins TRBV9 to TRBJ2-1; D is possibly TRBD2 (5 bases). The clonotype comes from a man aged 25-45 years with HIV. The specimen was unsorted PBMCs, collected around 10 years after starting antiretroviral therapy. The CDR3, as DNA: TGTGCCAGCAGCGTCGGGGTAAGCAATGAGCAGTTCTTC. This gives the protein CASSVGVSNEQFF.